This TCR beta chain was captured in a study of graft-versus-host responses after intestinal transplantation. Study as a whole: Anti-thymocyte globulin induction, then tacrolimus and steroids for around 3 years, went to all recipients. General study results and limits: Some GvH clones were seen earlier in gut or blood, suggesting intestinal origin. Association was observed between peak circulating GvH clone levels and early post-transplant HvG declines.

The CDR3 loop spans 14 amino acids. V lost 0 bases, J lost 5 bases, and 11 bases lay in between. Per the germline V gene, CDR1 is SGDLS and CDR2 is YYNGEE. The table came from immunoSEQ multiplex PCR; TCRdb's copy has only in-frame clones and leaves some out. Of tens of thousands of clones listed, around 92% were seen once; the top ten hold about 0.4%. A remark on this clone: The antigen remains undetermined.

The source material was unstimulated CD4+ T cells sorted from spleen or lymph node cells, sampled before transplant. The J gene is TRBJ1-1, the V gene TRBV9; no definite D call. The TCR was taken from a human donor who was the organ donor for an intestinal transplant. The CDR3, as DNA: TGTGCCAGCAGCGTAGGTGAAGGCGGGACTGAAGCTTTCTTT. It is translated as CASSVGEGGTEAFF.